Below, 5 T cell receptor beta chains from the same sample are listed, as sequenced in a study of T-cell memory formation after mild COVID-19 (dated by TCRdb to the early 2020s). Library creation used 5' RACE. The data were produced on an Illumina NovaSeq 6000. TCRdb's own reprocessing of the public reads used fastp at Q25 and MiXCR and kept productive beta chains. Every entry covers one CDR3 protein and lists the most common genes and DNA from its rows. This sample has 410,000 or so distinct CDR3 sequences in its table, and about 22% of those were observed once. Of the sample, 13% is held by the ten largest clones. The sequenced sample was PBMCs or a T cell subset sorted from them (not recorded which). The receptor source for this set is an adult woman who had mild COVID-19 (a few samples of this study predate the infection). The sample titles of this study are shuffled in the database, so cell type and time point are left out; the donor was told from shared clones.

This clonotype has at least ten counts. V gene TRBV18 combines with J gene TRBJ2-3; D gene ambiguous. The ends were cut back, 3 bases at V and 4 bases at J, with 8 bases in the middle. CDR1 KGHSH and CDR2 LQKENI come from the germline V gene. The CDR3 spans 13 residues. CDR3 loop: CASSPSGADTQYF. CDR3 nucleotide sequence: TGTGCCAGCTCACCCTCAGGCGCAGATACGCAGTATTTT.

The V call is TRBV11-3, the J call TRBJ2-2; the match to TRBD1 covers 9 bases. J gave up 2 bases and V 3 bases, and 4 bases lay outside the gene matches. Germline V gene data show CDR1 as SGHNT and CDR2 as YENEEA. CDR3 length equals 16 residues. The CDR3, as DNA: TGTGCCAGCAGCTTGGGACAGGGATCAAACACCGGGGAGCTGTTTTTT. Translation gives CASSLGQGSNTGELFF.

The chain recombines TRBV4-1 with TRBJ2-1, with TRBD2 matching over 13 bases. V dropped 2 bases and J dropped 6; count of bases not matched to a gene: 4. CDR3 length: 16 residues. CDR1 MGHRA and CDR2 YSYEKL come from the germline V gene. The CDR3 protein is CASSQRTSGGANEQFF. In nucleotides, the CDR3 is TGCGCCAGCAGCCAACGGACTAGCGGGGGAGCCAATGAGCAGTTCTTC.

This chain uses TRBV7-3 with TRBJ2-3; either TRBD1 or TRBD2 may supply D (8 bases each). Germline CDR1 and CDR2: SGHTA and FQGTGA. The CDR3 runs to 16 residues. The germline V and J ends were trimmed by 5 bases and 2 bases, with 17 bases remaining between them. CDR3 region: CASSRGGQVPTDTQYF. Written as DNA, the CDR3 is TGTGCCAGCAGCCGGGGGGGACAGGTCCCCACAGATACGCAGTATTTT.

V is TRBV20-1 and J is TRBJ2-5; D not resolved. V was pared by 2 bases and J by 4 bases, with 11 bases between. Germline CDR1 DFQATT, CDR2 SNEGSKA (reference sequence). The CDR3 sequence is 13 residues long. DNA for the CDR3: TGCAGTGCTAGACTAACTACCCCAGAGACCCAGTACTTC. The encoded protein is CSARLTTPETQYF.